This T cell receptor (beta chain) stems from a study of blood T cells in healthy people across ages. Trimming stripped 5 bases from V and 8 bases from J, with 19 bases between. The CDR3 has 15 residues. Looked up from germline, CDR1 is SGHTA and CDR2 is FQGNSA. Study results and caveats: Expanded clonotype changes were possibly confounded by unknown donor CMV status.

Comments on this clonotype: Its antigen is undetermined.

With a J-beta primer mix and a sample-barcoded 5' primer, a second PCR ran 7 to 11 cycles. Each of the cDNA molecules was tagged by a template-switch adaptor with 12 random nucleotides. TCRdb re-analysed the 5' RACE reads in MiXCR, keeping a single row per CDR3 protein. The sample lists roughly 570,000 distinct CDR3 sequences; approximately 30% were seen once. The receptor was derived from a woman aged 70-85 years in good health. The V call is TRBV7-2, the J call TRBJ2-4; perhaps D is TRBD1 or TRBD2 (6 bases each). Sequencing was performed on blood. CDR3 sequence: CASSQEGRGRDIQYF. The CDR3 region has the DNA TGTGCCAGCAGCCAGGAGGGCAGGGGAAGGGACATTCAGTACTTC. The variable domain in full, with the rest retrieved from reference TRBV7-2 and TRBJ2-4, is GAGVSQSPSNKVTEKGKDVELRCDPISGHTALYWYRQSLGQGLEFLIYFQGNSAPDKSGLPSDRFSAERTGGSVSTLTIQRTQQEDSAVYLCASSQEGRGRDIQYFGAGTRLSVL.